The rows below give T cell receptor beta chains drawn from one sample of a study of tumor T cells in aggressive B-cell lymphoma. Measured with immunoSEQ multiplex PCR; TCRdb has only the in-frame clones, and not every one. The sample shows under 3,500 clones, roughly 92% of them seen only once. Sequencing was done on a sample of tumor tissue. The source is an adult with diffuse large B cell lymphoma. Both conserved end residues are trimmed from each CDR3. Fields, in order: V gene, CDR3 protein.

TRBV28,ASSPSLAGDQETQY
TRBV15,ATSGGRATNEKLF
TRBV4-3,ASSPRAGETQY
TRBV29-1,SAGDRGYEQY
TRBV14,ASSQEEWGAQH
TRBV30,AWSLTGSIY
TRBV10-2,ASSLEGPHVPLH
TRBV4-1,ASSSHEGRGDEQY
TRBV5-4,ASSRDWGEQF
TRBV7-8,ASSLETGGSYGYT
TRBV19,ASSISGSVTGELF
TRBV7-8,ASSFTVLETQY
TRBV5-4,ASSPGLAGGRQETQY
TRBV30,AWSPTGGRTEAF
TRBV7-9,ASSMTENTEAF
TRBV18,ASSPTRGSWTQY
TRBV25-1,ASSRWTGDHNEQF
TRBV11-2,ASSLVTGFNNEQF
TRBV28,ASSLPDRGNQPQH
TRBV2,ANTLGTGGPTGN
TRBV15,ATSRPSERTDTQY
TRBV29-1,SVGRGVNTEAF
TRBV9,ASKREGVDTQY
TRBV25-1,ASSEYRGYTDTQY
TRBV4-2,ASSGGTSGSSFYEQY
TRBV19,ASSIPTGTGNSPLH
TRBV5-5,ASSLEGYGSYEQY
TRBV7-2,ANSLLGENTEAF
TRBV9,ASSVDGTGNTGELF
TRBV12-5,ASGPDRNQPQH
TRBV19,ASSIGGQPQH
TRBV18,ASSPTGGRTEAF
TRBV5-8,ASSLVQLETQY
TRBV28,ASSLSGRVETQY
TRBV7-2,ASSLDRGDEQF
TRBV2,ASTIQGMNTEAF
TRBV19,ATTDGNTEAF
TRBV11-2,ASSKGTGGPQTQY
TRBV27,ASSFRLAGGSAYEQY
TRBV6-5,ASSYSLSYNEQF
TRBV25-1,ASSETGTEAF
TRBV19,ASSQDRWQTRGELF
TRBV19,ASSTTGTGELF
TRBV4-1,ASSQEQGAGSGNTIY
TRBV19,ASSIPRKNYGYT
TRBV10-2,ASSSTSGRAGEQF
TRBV2,ATTNRTIQPQH
TRBV29-1,SVSGIVGEQF
TRBV10-2,ASSESAGSKPF
TRBV5-1,ASSRTGSGNTIY
TRBV7-3,ASSLSPGLAYNEQF
TRBV11-2,ASSLESLAGGKETQY
TRBV4-3,ASSQDSLEGEQF
TRBV7-9,ASSLERSSYGYT
TRBV15,ATSRAGGQNEKLF